This T cell receptor (beta chain) is from a study of identical twins. Study results and limitations: Conclusions were drawn cross-sectionally by statistical analysis, without following the same donors.

Note on this clonotype: Antigen unknown.

TCRdb called the 5' RACE reads again in MiXCR, with one record for every CDR3 protein. The sample has approximately 700,000 distinct CDR3 sequences; 15% to 20% are singletons. Per germline, CDR1 LGHNA and CDR2 YNFKEQ. This CDR3 comprises 18 residues. Trimming cost V 1 base and J 2 bases, with 20 bases left between them. These same data were also listed under a study on T cells expressing NK-cell markers. As that report states: Eight donors were sequenced, seven testing HCMV-seropositive and one testing seronegative. Also leading the CD3+CD56-NKG2C+ fraction in a handful of donors were these clonotypes.

This TCR was sampled from a woman aged 18-29 years in good health. V gene TRBV4-2 combines with J gene TRBJ1-2; weak D call: TRBD1 (5 bases). Material for sequencing was PBMCs. Written as DNA, the CDR3 is TGTGCCAGCAGCCAAGTCACCCTGCGGGGCAGTGTAAACTATGGCTACACCTTC. This sequence encodes CASSQVTLRGSVNYGYTF.